The T cell receptor (beta chain) under discussion was sequenced for a study of blood T cell repertoires in COVID-19. Measured with immunoSEQ multiplex PCR; TCRdb has only the in-frame clones, and not every one. The sample consists of approximately 84,000 clones, 70% to 90% of them appearing once. The CDR3 contains 13 residues. Trimming took off 8 bases at V and 5 bases at J, with 14 bases between the two ends. Germline loops: CDR1 SEHNR, CDR2 FQNEAQ (reference sequence). Material for sequencing was peripheral blood. This chain connects TRBV7-9 to TRBJ2-3; D possibly corresponds to TRBD2 (5 bases). The origin of this receptor is a human donor in a cohort sampled during active COVID-19. CDR3 in amino acids: CASSAGVLDTQYF. CDR3 DNA sequence: TGTGCCAGCTCCGCCGGGGTTTTAGATACGCAGTATTTT.